The 16 T cell receptor beta chains listed next were all sequenced from one sample in a study of cytomegalovirus exposure and HLA in healthy donors. The PCR was carried out with 60 Vbeta primers and 13 Jbeta primers. Produced via immunoSEQ multiplex PCR; TCRdb's table is partial and in-frame only. The sample yields tens of thousands of clones, less than 80% seen once. The material sequenced was PBMCs. Receptor source: a man between 40 and 49 years old in good health and CMV-seropositive.

This clone has a handful of counts. The CDR3 DNA reads TGTGCCAGCGTTTCAGGGGTAGGAGCCTACGAGCAGTACTTC. The encoded protein is CASVSGVGAYEQYF. V gene TRBV2 combines with J gene TRBJ2-7, with D maybe TRBD1 (6 bases). The CDR3 runs 14 residues. Germline-derived CDR1 and CDR2 are SNHLY and FYNNEI. V was shortened by 8 bases and J by 2 bases, with 16 bases between the two germline ends.

The V call is TRBV6-4, the J call TRBJ2-1, with no clear D. V was pared by 5 bases and J by 4 bases, with 9 bases between. There are 13 residues in the CDR3. The germline V gene has CDR1 MRHNA and CDR2 SNTAGT. The CDR3 nucleotides read TGTGCCAGCAGTCCAGGTGCTTACAATGAGCAGTTCTTC. Its protein is CASSPGAYNEQFF.

CDR3 DNA: TGTGCCAGCAGCGTCCAGGATTACAATGAGCAGTTCTTC. Amino acid sequence: CASSVQDYNEQFF. The chain links TRBV9 to TRBJ2-1; D gene uncertain. Trimming left V 2 bases short and J 4 bases short, with 7 bases between. This CDR3 region has 13 residues. Per the germline V gene, CDR1 is SGDLS and CDR2 is YYNGEE.

The rearrangement links TRBV11-2 to TRBJ2-7; D is possibly TRBD2 (5 bases). The CDR3 covers 14 residues. Germline CDR1 is SGHAT and CDR2 is FQNNGV. Trimming cost V 1 base and J 2 bases, with 9 bases left between them. As DNA, the CDR3 is TGTGCCAGCAGCTTAGTGCGGGCCGCCTACGAGCAGTACTTC. This sequence encodes CASSLVRAAYEQYF.

This sequence joins TRBV10-1 and TRBJ1-1, with 12 bases identical to TRBD1. The CDR3 spans 17 residues. Germline-derived CDR1 and CDR2 are WNHNN and SYGVQD (reference sequence). J was trimmed by 2 bases and V by 0 bases; bases with no gene match: 4. CDR3 protein: CASSESPGQGANTEAFF. CDR3 nucleotides: TGCGCCAGCAGTGAGTCGCCGGGACAGGGGGCAAACACTGAAGCTTTCTTT.

This clone has a handful of counts. The genes are TRBV5-8 and TRBJ1-1; a possible D gene is TRBD1 (6 bases). The CDR3 has 15 amino acids. Per the germline V gene, CDR1 is SGHTS and CDR2 is YDEGEE. V gave up 5 bases and J gave up 1 base, with 15 bases separating them. CDR3 DNA sequence: TGTGCCAGCAGTTTACAGGGACGAAGGAACACTGAAGCTTTCTTT. Protein sequence: CASSLQGRRNTEAFF.

J is TRBJ2-7 and V is TRBV13, with D perhaps TRBD2 (7 bases). The CDR3 has 18 amino acids. CDR1 is PRHDT and CDR2 is FYEKMQ in the germline V gene (reference sequence). Trimming removed 0 bases from V and 9 bases from J, with 27 bases in between. The CDR3 nucleotides read TGTGCCAGCAGCTTAGGGGTTGGTGGGGGGGCTTCAGTTTCACCGCAGTACTTC. Its protein product is CASSLGVGGGASVSPQYF.

V usage is TRBV5-4 and J usage is TRBJ2-6, with TRBD1 matching over 9 bases. V gave up 4 bases and J gave up 1 base; unmatched junction bases: 6. This CDR3 is built from 17 residues. CDR1 is SGHNT and CDR2 is YYREEE in the germline V gene (reference sequence). The CDR3 DNA reads as TGTGCCAGCAGCCAAGCTGGACAGGGGTCTGGGGCCAACGTCCTGACTTTC. As protein: CASSQAGQGSGANVLTF.

The sample holds one count of this clone. This chain links TRBV30 with TRBJ2-2; 12 bases match TRBD2. CDR3 length: 14 amino acids. The J segment lost 7 bases and the V segment lost 5 bases, leaving 5 bases of the junction unmatched. In germline, CDR1 is GTSNPN, CDR2 SVGIG (reference sequence). The CDR3 sequence is CAWSVGLAGGELFF. The CDR3 bases are TGTGCCTGGTCTGTGGGACTAGCGGGCGGGGAGCTGTTTTTT.

The chain couples TRBV28 to TRBJ1-1, with a weak D call TRBD1 (5 bases). Germline-derived CDR1 and CDR2 are MDHEN and SYDVKM. V lost 9 bases, J lost 4 bases, and 12 bases lay in between. The CDR3 has 12 residues. The CDR3 sequence is CASTGGITEAFF. CDR3 nucleotides: TGTGCCAGTACGGGGGGGATCACTGAAGCTTTCTTT.

This chain connects TRBV9 to TRBJ2-3, with 7 bases lining up with TRBD2. J gave up 10 bases and V 3 bases, and 5 bases lay outside the gene matches. This CDR3 is 12 amino acids long. In germline, CDR1 is SGDLS, CDR2 YYNGEE. The CDR3 sequence is CASSGTSAAQYF. CDR3 coding DNA: TGTGCCAGCAGCGGAACTAGCGCGGCGCAGTATTTT. The full variable domain, with the rest looked up from reference TRBV9 and TRBJ2-3, is DSGVTQTPKHLITATGQRVTLRCSPRSGDLSVYWYQQSLDQGLQFLIQYYNGEERAKGNILERFSAQQFPDLHSELNLSSLELGDSALYFCASSGTSAAQYFGPGTRLTVL.

This clone has just a few counts. This chain uses TRBV18 with TRBJ2-2; 14 nucleotides line up with TRBD2. The V and J ends lost 2 bases and 5 bases, in that order; junction bases with no gene match: 1. The CDR3 runs to 16 residues. CDR1 and CDR2 (germline): KGHSH, LQKENI. This CDR3 reads CASSPWTSGGTGELFF. The DNA of the CDR3 is TGTGCCAGCTCACCATGGACTAGCGGGGGGACCGGGGAGCTGTTTTTT.

V gene TRBV21-1 combines with J gene TRBJ2-2; TRBD1, the table's D call, was not compared with the DNA. TRBV21-1 is a recognized pseudogene. The CDR3 is 15 amino acids. DNA of the CDR3: TGTGCCAGCACCGGACAGGGTCGGTACACCGGGGAGCTGTTTTTT. Residues: CASTGQGRYTGELFF.

This clone showed up just a few times. The chain uses TRBV7-8 and TRBJ2-4; 9 bases line up with TRBD1. J gave up 0 bases and V 2 bases, and 8 bases lay outside the gene matches. Looked up from germline, CDR1 is SGHVS and CDR2 is FQNEAQ. This CDR3 is 18 amino acids long. The CDR3 DNA reads TGTGCCAGCAGCTTACTACCACAGGGGGCCATAGCCAAAAACATTCAGTACTTC. It yields the protein CASSLLPQGAIAKNIQYF.

This chain joins TRBV6-5 and TRBJ2-7, with a possible D match to TRBD1 (6 bases). CDR1 and CDR2 (germline): MNHEY, SVGAGI. V lost 4 bases and J lost 1, with 11 bases in between. The CDR3 has 14 amino acids. The CDR3 is CASSSLGQSYEQYF. The CDR3 nucleotides read TGTGCCAGCAGTTCCCTTGGACAGTCCTACGAGCAGTACTTC.

This rearrangement joins TRBV5-1 to TRBJ2-7; D call uncertain. Trimming took off 4 bases at V and 4 bases at J, with 9 bases between the two ends. Germline CDR1 is SGHRS and CDR2 is YFSETQ. This CDR3 region has 12 residues. CDR3 nucleotides: TGCGCCAGCAGCATTGACTCTTACGAGCAGTACTTC. The encoded protein is CASSIDSYEQYF.